This T cell receptor beta chain appears in the sequencing data of a study of beta chain features in type 1 diabetes. The authors reverse transcribed all of the isolated RNA, so sequencing captured expressed TCRB transcripts. Clones were sequenced by immunoSEQ multiplex PCR, and TCRdb holds only the in-frame ones, with some missing. The profile shows 350,000 to 450,000 clones, approximately 14% of them singletons. The V gene lost 3 bases and the J gene lost 6 bases, with 9 bases spanning the gap. The germline V gene has CDR1 GTSNPN and CDR2 SVGIG (reference sequence). The CDR3 length is 12 residues. The material sequenced was naive CD4+ T cells from blood. The clonotype originates from a man aged 25 to 45 in good health. The V call is TRBV30, the J call TRBJ1-5, with D unresolved. The CDR3 DNA sequence: TGTGCCTGGAGCCAATCGGGTCAGCCCCAGCATTTT. This sequence encodes CAWSQSGQPQHF. The whole variable domain, remainder taken from reference TRBV30 and TRBJ1-5, is SQTIHQWPATLVQPVGSPLSLECTVEGTSNPNLYWYRQAAGRGLQLLFYSVGIGQISSEVPQNLSASRPQDRQFILSSKKLLLSDSGFYLCAWSQSGQPQHFGDGTRLSIL.